The 20 T cell receptor beta chains below were found in one sample sequenced in a study of T cell responses to AZD1222 COVID-19 vaccine. The repertoire was sequenced with immunoSEQ multiplex PCR; TCRdb's copy has only in-frame clones and lacks some. The sample lists 95,000 to 100,000 clones; 88% were seen once. The sample consisted of peripheral blood, taken 28 days after the second AZD1222 dose. These receptors were taken from an adult who received the AZD1222 COVID-19 vaccine.

The chain uses TRBV28 and TRBJ2-3, with D perhaps TRBD1 (6 bases). Trimming cost V 6 bases and J 3 bases, with 25 bases left between them. This CDR3 contains 18 residues. Germline V gives CDR1 MDHEN, CDR2 SYDVKM. CDR3 sequence: CASRIRQGPGQRTDTQYF. CDR3 DNA: TGTGCCAGCAGGATTCGTCAGGGGCCGGGGCAGAGGACAGATACGCAGTATTTT.

This chain links TRBV13 with TRBJ2-7, with 10 bases aligning to TRBD2. V lost 4 bases, J lost 2 bases, and 5 bases stayed unmatched. Germline V gene data show CDR1 as PRHDT and CDR2 as FYEKMQ (reference sequence). This CDR3 comprises 15 residues. CDR3: CASSSPAGGTYEQYF. CDR3 coding DNA: TGTGCCAGCAGCTCCCCAGCGGGAGGGACCTACGAGCAGTACTTC.

This clone was seen a few times. The chain joins TRBV12-3 or TRBV12-4 to TRBJ1-1, with no clear D. Trimming removed 3 bases from V and 3 bases from J, with 2 bases in between. This CDR3 comprises 11 residues. The CDR3 protein is CASSFHTEAFF. DNA of the CDR3: TGTGCCAGCAGTTTTCACACTGAAGCTTTCTTT.

This sequence joins TRBV3-1 (or the pseudogene TRBV3-2) and TRBJ1-2, with TRBD1 matching over 7 bases. Germline CDR1 reads LGHDT; CDR2 reads YNNKEL (reference sequence). The V and J ends lost 3 bases and 0 bases, in that order; junction bases with no gene match: 7. CDR3 length: 16 residues. CDR3 coding DNA: TGTGCCAGCAGCCATACAACAGGGGCCACTAACTATGGCTACACCTTC. Its protein product is CASSHTTGATNYGYTF.

The chain recombines TRBV9 with TRBJ1-6, with a weak D call TRBD1 (5 bases). There are 15 residues in the CDR3. V gave up 2 bases and J gave up 8 bases, with 14 bases separating them. The germline CDR1 and CDR2 sequences are SGDLS and YYNGEE. The CDR3 DNA sequence: TGTGCCAGCAGCGTCCGCATCGGGGCCCATTCACCCCTCCACTTT. It is translated as CASSVRIGAHSPLHF.

The chain recombines TRBV7-9 with TRBJ1-5; perhaps TRBD1 as D (6 bases). With 5 bases removed from V and 1 base from J, the gap between germline ends came to 9 bases. The CDR3 is 14 residues long. Per germline, CDR1 SEHNR and CDR2 FQNEAQ (reference sequence). CDR3 loop: CASSDRTSNQPQHF. CDR3 DNA sequence: TGTGCCAGCAGCGACAGGACAAGCAATCAGCCCCAGCATTTT.

This rearrangement joins TRBV7-8 to TRBJ1-4, with 9 bases identical to TRBD1. Per germline, CDR1 SGHVS and CDR2 FQNEAQ. The CDR3 extends over 18 amino acids. V lost 5 bases and J lost 5; bases outside the gene matches: 15. The CDR3 reads CASSPSITGGRGNEKLFF. DNA for the CDR3: TGTGCCAGCAGCCCCAGTATTACAGGGGGCAGAGGAAATGAAAAACTGTTTTTT.

The genes are TRBV9 and TRBJ1-4; maybe TRBD1 (5 bases). The CDR3 sequence is 15 residues long. The V gene lost 0 bases and the J gene lost 8 bases, with 14 bases spanning the gap. Germline CDR1 is SGDLS and CDR2 is YYNGEE. The CDR3 nucleotides read TGTGCCAGCAGCGTAGAGGAGGGGAGATACGAAAAACTGTTTTTT. This encodes CASSVEEGRYEKLFF.

This clone came up once. V usage is TRBV7-9 and J usage is TRBJ2-5; tentatively, D is TRBD2 (6 bases). The CDR3 length is 13 residues. The V and J ends lost 7 bases and 1 base respectively, with 10 bases between them. The germline V gene has CDR1 SEHNR and CDR2 FQNEAQ (reference sequence). As DNA, the CDR3 is TGTGCCAGCAATGGCGGGACCCAAGAGACCCAGTACTTC. As protein: CASNGGTQETQYF.

The rearrangement joins TRBV7-9 to TRBJ2-1; D perhaps matches TRBD1 (5 bases). The CDR3 covers 13 residues. The germline V gene has CDR1 SEHNR and CDR2 FQNEAQ (reference sequence). Between the trimmed V and J ends, which lost 7 bases and 6 bases, there was a span of 13 bases. The CDR3 DNA sequence: TGTGCCAGCACCAGGGTAAGAATCAATGAGCAGTTCTTC. This encodes CASTRVRINEQFF. The full variable domain, in which reference TRBV7-9 and TRBJ2-1 provide the parts outside the CDR3, is DTGVSQNPRHKITKRGQNVTFRCDPISEHNRLYWYRQTLGQGPEFLTYFQNEAQLEKSRLLSDRFSAERPKGSFSTLEIQRTEQGDSAMYLCASTRVRINEQFFGPGTRLTVL.

The chain has TRBV10-3 and TRBJ2-1; no firm D call. Trimming cost V 10 bases and J 5 bases, with 21 bases left between them. The germline V gene encodes CDR1 ENHRY and CDR2 SYGVKD. There are 15 residues in the CDR3. In DNA, the CDR3 is TGTGCCACTAGAGTGCGGATTCGGTCCGACAATGAGCAGTTCTTC. Translated: CATRVRIRSDNEQFF.

This rearrangement joins TRBV29-1 to TRBJ1-1, with unresolved D. The CDR3 length is 13 residues. Germline V lookup: CDR1 SQVTM, CDR2 ANQGSEA. V dropped 3 bases and J dropped 5 bases, with 13 bases sitting between them. CDR3: CSVDDGLGTEAFF. The CDR3 DNA follows: TGCAGCGTTGATGACGGTTTAGGGACTGAAGCTTTCTTT.

The J gene is TRBJ1-2, the V gene TRBV7-9; D ambiguous. CDR3 length: 14 amino acids. Trimming removed 5 bases from V and 8 bases from J, with 18 bases in between. In germline, CDR1 is SEHNR, CDR2 FQNEAQ (reference sequence). The DNA for the CDR3 is TGTGCCAGCAGCACAGTATCCGGACTACCAGGCTACACCTTC. This encodes CASSTVSGLPGYTF. The full variable domain, rest sourced from reference TRBV7-9 and TRBJ1-2, is DTGVSQNPRHKITKRGQNVTFRCDPISEHNRLYWYRQTLGQGPEFLTYFQNEAQLEKSRLLSDRFSAERPKGSFSTLEIQRTEQGDSAMYLCASSTVSGLPGYTFGSGTRLTVV.

The chain uses TRBV3-1 (or the pseudogene TRBV3-2) and TRBJ1-1; TRBD1 matches at 7 bases. CDR1 LGHDT and CDR2 YNNKEL come from the germline V gene (reference sequence). Trimming cost V 6 bases and J 4 bases; bases outside gene matches: 11. The CDR3 loop spans 15 amino acids. The CDR3 spells CASRPSDRALTEAFF. The CDR3 DNA reads as TGTGCCAGCAGACCATCAGACAGGGCTCTCACTGAAGCTTTCTTT.

The rearrangement links TRBV19 to TRBJ1-5; 8 bases match TRBD1. CDR1 is LNHDA and CDR2 is SQIVND in the germline V gene (reference sequence). V dropped 9 bases and J dropped 5; count of bases not matched to a gene: 6. This CDR3 is built from 13 residues. The CDR3 sequence: CASPPGQDQPQHF. CDR3 sequence (DNA): TGTGCCAGCCCTCCGGGACAGGATCAGCCCCAGCATTTT.

The rearrangement links TRBV4-1 to TRBJ1-1; D is uncertain. Germline V gene data show CDR1 as MGHRA and CDR2 as YSYEKL. The CDR3 loop spans 14 amino acids. The V end was cut by 3 bases, the J end by 2 bases, with 10 bases between. The chain's CDR3 is CASSQGFGNTEAFF. CDR3 DNA: TGCGCCAGCAGCCAGGGGTTTGGAAACACTGAAGCTTTCTTT.

Comments on this clone: This same CDR3 is encoded by further DNA sequences in the sample. The chain couples TRBV6-5 to TRBJ1-2; 9 positions agree with TRBD1. Germline V gene sequence: CDR1 MNHEY, CDR2 SVGAGI. The CDR3 runs to 15 residues. With V trimmed by 0 bases and J by 4 bases, 3 bases remained unmatched. In nucleotides, the CDR3 is TGTGCCAGCAGTTACTCTACAGGGGGCGGCTATGGCTACACCTTC. This gives the protein CASSYSTGGGYGYTF.

The chain has TRBV10-3 and TRBJ2-1; D unresolved. CDR1 is ENHRY, CDR2 SYGVKD, per germline. This CDR3 spans 14 amino acids. V was trimmed by 7 bases and J by 4 bases, leaving 14 bases between them. The CDR3: CAINPRPDYNEQFF. CDR3 DNA: TGTGCCATCAACCCCCGTCCGGATTACAATGAGCAGTTCTTC.

This chain links TRBV10-3 with TRBJ1-2; the D gene is possibly TRBD1 (5 bases). Trimming took 4 bases from V and 1 from J, leaving 10 bases between them. Germline CDR1 reads ENHRY; CDR2 reads SYGVKD. This CDR3 has 14 amino acids. Here the CDR3 reads CAISGLQVNYGYTF. Here the CDR3 DNA reads TGTGCCATCAGTGGGCTACAGGTTAACTATGGCTACACCTTC.

This clone appeared once. This chain uses TRBV5-1 with TRBJ1-1; possibly TRBD1 for D (5 bases). Germline CDR1 and CDR2: SGHRS and YFSETQ. The CDR3 sequence is 14 residues long. The V and J ends lost 7 bases and 1 base respectively, with 14 bases between them. CDR3 in amino acids: CASFPGTSNTEAFF. The DNA for the CDR3 is TGCGCCAGCTTCCCGGGGACGTCGAACACTGAAGCTTTCTTT. Based on the CDR3 plus reference TRBV5-1 and TRBJ1-1, the full variable domain is KAGVTQTPRYLIKTRGQQVTLSCSPISGHRSVSWYQQTPGQGLQFLFEYFSETQRNKGNFPGRFSGRQFSNSRSEMNVSTLELGDSALYLCASFPGTSNTEAFFGQGTRLTVV.